One and the same sample provided the 27 T cell receptor beta chains below, sequenced in a study of blood T cell repertoires in COVID-19. TCRdb keeps only in-frame clones here, not all; method: immunoSEQ multiplex PCR. The sample yields approximately 20,000 clones, around 92% seen once. Sequenced material: peripheral blood. These receptor sequences come from a human donor in a cohort sampled during active COVID-19.

The chain has TRBV27 and TRBJ1-3, with 7 bases lining up with TRBD1. V shed 2 bases and J 4 bases; nucleotides not matched to a gene: 8. The CDR3 extends over 16 amino acids. Germline V gives CDR1 MNHEY, CDR2 SMNVEV (reference sequence). CDR3: CASSLSWGDSGNTIYF. CDR3 in DNA: TGTGCCAGCAGTTTAAGTTGGGGGGACAGCGGAAACACCATATATTTT.

The CDR3 reads CASSSQGQKNTEAFF. CDR3 DNA sequence: TGTGCCAGCAGCTCCCAGGGACAGAAGAACACTGAAGCTTTCTTT. The rearrangement links TRBV7-2 to TRBJ1-1; 7 bases line up with TRBD1. CDR3 length: 15 residues. The J segment lost 1 base and the V segment lost 4 bases, leaving 6 bases of the junction unmatched. CDR1 is SGHTA and CDR2 is FQGNSA in the germline V gene.

The gene calls are TRBV6-6 and TRBJ2-2; tentative D call: TRBD1 (6 bases). The CDR3 totals 16 residues. Germline CDR1 is MNHNY and CDR2 is SVGAGI (reference sequence). The ends were cut back, 5 bases at V and 6 bases at J, with 19 bases in the middle. The CDR3 coding sequence is TGTGCCAGCAGTCCTCAGGGGCCCCGCGGTCCCGGGGAGCTGTTTTTT. Its protein is CASSPQGPRGPGELFF.

This sequence joins TRBV6-2 or TRBV6-3 and TRBJ2-3; a weak D match, TRBD2 (5 bases). The CDR3 length is 13 residues. The germline V and J ends were trimmed by 2 bases and 4 bases, with 7 bases remaining between them. In germline, CDR1 is MNHEY, CDR2 SVGEGT. The DNA for the CDR3 is TGTGCCAGCAGTTACCGGGGAGCAGATACGCAGTATTTT. Translating gives CASSYRGADTQYF.

This rearrangement joins TRBV7-8 to TRBJ2-1; 7 bases map to TRBD2. The CDR3 runs to 15 residues. The germline V gene has CDR1 SGHVS and CDR2 FQNEAQ. Losses at the gene ends were 3 bases for V and 6 bases for J; bases not matched to a gene: 8. The CDR3: CASSLTTLASNEQFF. The CDR3 coding sequence is TGTGCCAGCAGCTTGACGACACTAGCGTCCAATGAGCAGTTCTTC.

The chain joins TRBV5-1 to TRBJ1-1, with 7 bases matching TRBD1. The CDR3 extends over 14 amino acids. Unmatched junction bases numbered 12, after V lost 4 bases and J lost 9 bases. Per the germline V gene, CDR1 is SGHRS and CDR2 is YFSETQ. The CDR3: CASSHPTGDDQAFF. The CDR3 region has the DNA TGCGCCAGCAGCCACCCTACAGGGGACGATCAAGCTTTCTTT.

The rearrangement uses TRBV11-2 and TRBJ2-5; D is undetermined. The CDR3 has 13 residues. CDR1 SGHAT and CDR2 FQNNGV come from the germline V gene. V lost 3 bases and J lost 5, with 10 bases in between. In DNA form, the CDR3 reads TGTGCCAGCAGCTTGGGCATCGGCGAGACCCAGTACTTC. Its translation: CASSLGIGETQYF. Looking up the rest from reference TRBV11-2 and TRBJ2-5 gives the full variable domain: EAGVAQSPRYKIIEKRQSVAFWCNPISGHATLYWYQQILGQGPKLLIQFQNNGVVDDSQLPKDRFSAERLKGVDSTLKIQPAKLEDSAVYLCASSLGIGETQYFGPGTRLLVL.

The chain combines TRBV5-1 with TRBJ2-7; no reliable D call. Germline CDR1 is SGHRS and CDR2 is YFSETQ. V gave up 3 bases and J gave up 1 base, with 8 bases separating them. This CDR3 is 13 amino acids long. The CDR3 here is CASSSRMSYEQYF. The CDR3 DNA reads as TGCGCCAGCAGCTCCAGGATGTCCTACGAGCAGTACTTC. Filled out from reference TRBV5-1 and TRBJ2-7, the complete variable domain reads KAGVTQTPRYLIKTRGQQVTLSCSPISGHRSVSWYQQTPGQGLQFLFEYFSETQRNKGNFPGRFSGRQFSNSRSEMNVSTLELGDSALYLCASSSRMSYEQYFGPGTRLTVT.

The chain couples TRBV27 to TRBJ2-7; TRBD2 is a possible D gene (6 bases). V lost 5 bases and J lost 7, with 9 bases in between. The CDR3 loop spans 11 amino acids. The germline V gene encodes CDR1 MNHEY and CDR2 SMNVEV (reference sequence). The CDR3 loop reads CASSGGWEQYF. DNA of the CDR3: TGTGCCAGCAGTGGGGGGTGGGAGCAGTACTTC.

This chain joins TRBV20-1 and TRBJ1-1; no definite D call. CDR3 length: 11 residues. V lost 0 bases and J 8 bases, leaving 7 bases between the germline ends. Germline CDR1 is DFQATT and CDR2 is SNEGSKA (reference sequence). DNA of the CDR3: TGCAGTGCTAGAGATCTACGGGAAGCTTTCTTT. Its protein product is CSARDLREAFF.

The genes are TRBV6-5 and TRBJ1-1, with D hard to call. Trimming shortened V by 6 bases and J by 1 base, and 9 bases separated the two germline ends. CDR1 and CDR2 from the germline V gene are MNHEY and SVGAGI. This CDR3 has 13 amino acids. CDR3 sequence: CASRIQANTEAFF. In nucleotides, the CDR3 is TGTGCCAGCAGAATCCAGGCGAACACTGAAGCTTTCTTT.

V is TRBV2 and J is TRBJ2-7; 7 bases agree with TRBD1. The CDR3 consists of 15 residues. In germline, CDR1 is SNHLY, CDR2 FYNNEI. Trimming at V came to 5 bases and at J to 2 bases, leaving 9 bases not matched to a gene. This CDR3 is CASSTSRQGAYEQYF. CDR3 nucleotide sequence: TGTGCCAGCAGTACCTCTAGACAGGGTGCCTACGAGCAGTACTTC.

The genes are TRBV5-1 and TRBJ1-1; D is unclear. V gave up 1 base and J gave up 4 bases, with 11 bases separating them. There are 14 residues in the CDR3. Germline V gives CDR1 SGHRS, CDR2 YFSETQ. CDR3 nucleotide sequence: TGCGCCAGCAGCTTGCAGGTCGTGGGCACTGAAGCTTTCTTT. Translating gives CASSLQVVGTEAFF.

The sample holds a few counts of this clone. The chain links TRBV7-6 to TRBJ2-5; D possibly corresponds to TRBD1 (5 bases). Germline V lookup: CDR1 SGHVS, CDR2 FNYEAQ. Between the trimmed V and J ends, which lost 5 bases and 5 bases, there was a span of 24 bases. The CDR3 runs 17 residues. The CDR3 region has the DNA TGTGCCAGCAGCCCCAGACAGCCAAGCCTTTCGTTGGAGACCCAGTACTTC. Amino acid sequence: CASSPRQPSLSLETQYF.

This clone has just a few counts. A read error may account for a junction end that differs from germline. J is TRBJ2-7 and V is TRBV3-1 (or the pseudogene TRBV3-2), with D perhaps TRBD2 (5 bases). Germline assignment: CDR1 LGHDT and CDR2 YNNKEL (reference sequence). The CDR3 loop spans 12 amino acids. The CDR3 DNA reads TGTGCCAGCAGCCCAGGACTCTCCCCCACGAGATTC. Protein sequence: CASSPGLSPTRF.

The rearrangement links TRBV4-3 to TRBJ2-7, with a weak D call TRBD2 (5 bases). CDR1 is LGHNA, CDR2 YSLEER, per germline. Trimming took 1 base from V and 0 from J, leaving 10 bases between them. This CDR3 has 15 residues. The CDR3 reads CASSQAAGLSYEQYF. CDR3 DNA sequence: TGCGCCAGCAGCCAAGCGGCGGGTCTCTCCTACGAGCAGTACTTC.

The chain combines TRBV6-1 with TRBJ1-3; a weak D match, TRBD1 (5 bases). Germline lookup yields CDR1 MNHNS and CDR2 SASEGT. Trimming shortened V by 4 bases and J by 0 bases, and 13 bases separated the two germline ends. The CDR3 spans 16 residues. The CDR3 loop is CASSGGLPSSGNTIYF. As DNA, the CDR3 is TGTGCCAGCAGTGGGGGCTTGCCCTCCTCTGGAAACACCATATATTTT.

The rearrangement joins TRBV19 to TRBJ1-1; D unresolved. The ends were cut back, 7 bases at V and 3 bases at J, with 12 bases in the middle. CDR3 length equals 13 residues. CDR1 and CDR2 (germline): LNHDA, SQIVND (reference sequence). Written as DNA, the CDR3 is TGTGCCAGTACCCATAACAGAGACACTGAAGCTTTCTTT. Translation gives CASTHNRDTEAFF.

This chain uses TRBV11-2 with TRBJ1-2, with a weak D call TRBD1 (6 bases). Germline CDR1 reads SGHAT; CDR2 reads FQNNGV. This CDR3 contains 17 residues. Trimming took 5 bases from V and 2 from J, leaving 21 bases between them. The CDR3 loop is CASSPGRYQGTNYGYTF. As DNA, the CDR3 is TGTGCCAGCAGCCCAGGCCGGTATCAGGGGACCAACTATGGCTACACCTTC.

The CDR3 DNA reads as TGTGCCAGCAATAGGCTAGTTAGCACCGGGGAGCTGTTTTTT. Protein sequence: CASNRLVSTGELFF. The chain recombines TRBV2 with TRBJ2-2; D is undetermined. V was trimmed by 7 bases and J by 4 bases, leaving 13 bases between them. There are 14 residues in the CDR3. Germline values: CDR1 SNHLY, CDR2 FYNNEI.

The chain recombines TRBV2 with TRBJ2-7; 7 bases are shared with TRBD1. With 4 bases clipped from V and 3 bases from J, the junction kept 3 bases outside the gene matches. This CDR3 is 13 amino acids long. Germline CDR1 and CDR2: SNHLY and FYNNEI. CDR3 sequence: CASSAPGGYEQYF. CDR3 sequence (DNA): TGTGCCAGCAGTGCCCCAGGGGGCTACGAGCAGTACTTC.

V and J are TRBV12-3 or TRBV12-4 and TRBJ1-2; 7 nucleotides match TRBD1. This CDR3 region has 13 residues. V lost 4 bases to trimming and J lost 5 bases; unmatched junction nucleotides: 4. CDR3 nucleotide sequence: TGTGCCAGCAGTTCCTCGACAGGGTATGGCTACACCTTC. This gives the protein CASSSSTGYGYTF.

The V call is TRBV5-1, the J call TRBJ2-3, with 10 nucleotides matching TRBD2. Germline trimming cut 3 bases from V and 1 base from J; bases unmatched to any gene: 5. The CDR3 length is 16 residues. From germline, CDR1 is SGHRS and CDR2 YFSETQ. This CDR3 is CASSSGGTSGTDTQYF. The CDR3 DNA follows: TGCGCCAGCAGCTCAGGAGGGACTAGCGGCACAGATACGCAGTATTTT.

This rearrangement joins TRBV18 to TRBJ2-6; D is uncertain. The CDR3 contains 16 residues. Trimming removed 1 base from V and 0 bases from J, with 7 bases in between. Germline assignment: CDR1 KGHSH and CDR2 LQKENI. The CDR3 is CASSPRPDSGANVLTF. The CDR3 DNA follows: TGTGCCAGCTCACCACGTCCAGACTCTGGGGCCAACGTCCTGACTTTC.

The rearrangement links TRBV27 to TRBJ1-2; 8 nucleotides line up with TRBD1. With 6 bases clipped from V and 7 bases from J, the junction kept 7 bases outside the gene matches. This CDR3 comprises 13 residues. CDR1 and CDR2 from the germline V gene are MNHEY and SMNVEV (reference sequence). The DNA of the CDR3 is TGTGCCAGCAGCCCGACAGGGGTGGTTGGCTACACCTTC. It codes for CASSPTGVVGYTF.

The V gene is TRBV18, the J gene TRBJ2-2; 7 positions agree with TRBD1. V dropped 6 bases and J dropped 6; count of bases not matched to a gene: 13. The CDR3 is 16 amino acids. Germline CDR1 KGHSH, CDR2 LQKENI. This CDR3 is CASSPTIRGGPGELFF. DNA for the CDR3: TGTGCCAGCTCGCCCACAATCCGAGGGGGCCCCGGGGAGCTGTTTTTT. Filled out from reference TRBV18 and TRBJ2-2, the complete variable domain reads NAGVMQNPRHLVRRRGQEARLRCSPMKGHSHVYWYRQLPEEGLKFMVYLQKENIIDESGMPKERFSAEFPKEGPSILRIQQVVRGDSAAYFCASSPTIRGGPGELFFGEGSRLTVL.

The CDR3 sequence is CASSISYSLNTEAFF. Here the CDR3 DNA reads TGTGCCAGTAGTATAAGCTACAGTTTGAACACTGAAGCTTTCTTT. J is TRBJ1-1 and V is TRBV19, with no clear D. The CDR3 runs 15 residues. V lost 2 bases to trimming and J lost 0 bases, with 10 bases between them. CDR1 is LNHDA and CDR2 is SQIVND in the germline V gene (reference sequence).